This T cell receptor beta chain derives from a study of STAT3 mutations in large granular lymphocyte leukemia. Study-level points and caveats: All newly emerging clones after therapy were STAT3 wild type. Some patients had dominant TCR clones larger than their STAT3 mutant burden. Every T-cell large granular lymphocyte leukemia patient had at least one immunodominant TCR beta clonotype.

As concerns this clone: Its antigen is still unknown.

Sequenced by immunoSEQ multiplex PCR; TCRdb stores in-frame clones only, minus some. In the table there are 17,000 or so clones, 84% of which are singletons. The V gene lost 2 bases and the J gene lost 4 bases, with 6 bases spanning the gap. Looked up from germline, CDR1 is SEHNR and CDR2 is FQNEAQ (reference sequence). The CDR3 runs to 13 residues. The chain combines TRBV7-9 with TRBJ1-5; D gene ambiguous. The sample was peripheral blood mononuclear cells. This TCR was sampled from a man aged 45 to 65 with T-cell large granular lymphocyte leukemia. Some clones in this sample may be carry-over from other donors' samples. In DNA form, the CDR3 reads TGTGCCAGCAGCTTAACAGCGAATCAGCCCCAGCATTTT. Protein: CASSLTANQPQHF.